This T cell receptor (beta chain) was captured by sequencing in a study of PD-L1 blockade in urothelial cancer. The assay was immunoSEQ multiplex PCR, and TCRdb's table has in-frame clones only and misses some. The sample carries about 63,000 clones, roughly 79% recorded once. Time point: pretreatment peripheral blood. Between the trimmed V and J ends, which lost 0 bases and 8 bases, there was a span of 16 bases. This CDR3 contains 15 residues. Germline V lookup: CDR1 ENHRY, CDR2 SYGVKD. The sequences come from PBMCs, collected around atezolizumab (anti-PD-L1) treatment. This clonotype was sampled from a man aged 70 or older with urothelial cancer. The V and J genes are TRBV10-3 and TRBJ1-2; no clear D gene. CDR3 DNA: TGTGCCATCAGTGAGTCTGGTGGATGGGAGGTAGGCTACACCTTC. Translation: CAISESGGWEVGYTF.